Reported below is one TCR beta chain. The data derive from a study of blood T cell repertoires in COVID-19. Study as a whole: Acute-phase and convalescent COVID-19 samples originated in the United States, Italy and Spain. Sample material is recorded as cDNA or gDNA derived from T cells, B-cell-depleted T cells, or PBMCs.

The CDR3 spans 12 residues. Trimming took off 2 bases at V and 7 bases at J, with 6 bases between the two ends. The germline CDR1 and CDR2 sequences are MDHEN and SYDVKM. Study processing details: Amplification with reference gene primers provided the estimates of nucleated cell counts. The data were produced by immunoSEQ multiplex PCR, yet TCRdb's version contains in-frame clones alone and is incomplete. The D gene and trimming were derived from the DNA, and the V and J assignments and clone size from that table. The table lists roughly 30,000 clones, around four fifths of them singletons. The TCR was taken from a woman aged 60 to 75 with acute or convalescent COVID-19. The sample taken for sequencing was peripheral blood. The chain combines TRBV28 with TRBJ1-5; D is possibly TRBD1 (5 bases). Here the CDR3 DNA reads TGTGCCAGCAGTTTAGGACACCAGCCCCAGCATTTT. Its translation: CASSLGHQPQHF. Looking up the rest from reference TRBV28 and TRBJ1-5 gives the full variable domain: DVKVTQSSRYLVKRTGEKVFLECVQDMDHENMFWYRQDPGLGLRLIYFSYDVKMKEKGDIPEGYSVSREKKERFSLILESASTNQTSMYLCASSLGHQPQHFGDGTRLSIL.